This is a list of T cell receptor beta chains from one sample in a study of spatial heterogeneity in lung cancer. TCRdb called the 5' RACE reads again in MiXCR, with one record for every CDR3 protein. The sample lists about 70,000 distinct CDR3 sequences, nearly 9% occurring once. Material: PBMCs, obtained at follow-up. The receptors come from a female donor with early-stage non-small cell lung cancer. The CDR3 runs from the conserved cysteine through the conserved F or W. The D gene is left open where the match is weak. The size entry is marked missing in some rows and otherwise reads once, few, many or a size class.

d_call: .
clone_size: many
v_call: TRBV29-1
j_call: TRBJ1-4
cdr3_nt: TGCAGCGCCGGGGACTTTGGAGAAAAACTGTTTTTT
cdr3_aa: CSAGDFGEKLFF

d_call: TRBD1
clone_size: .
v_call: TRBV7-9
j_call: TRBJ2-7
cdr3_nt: TGTGCCAGCAGCATCGGACAGGGCGCATCCTACGAGCAGTACTTC
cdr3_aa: CASSIGQGASYEQYF

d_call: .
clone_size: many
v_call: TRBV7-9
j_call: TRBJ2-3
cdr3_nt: TGTGCCAGCAGCCGGACTACGCATACGCAGTATTTT
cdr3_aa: CASSRTTHTQYF

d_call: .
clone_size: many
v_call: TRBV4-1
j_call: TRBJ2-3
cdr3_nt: TGCGCCAGCAGCCAACAGATCACAGATACGCAGTATTTT
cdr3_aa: CASSQQITDTQYF

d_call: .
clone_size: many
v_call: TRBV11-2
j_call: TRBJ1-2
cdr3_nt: TGTGCCAGCAGCGTCCTCCGGCGGGGGAGGGACGCCTATGGCTACACCTTC
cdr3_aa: CASSVLRRGRDAYGYTF

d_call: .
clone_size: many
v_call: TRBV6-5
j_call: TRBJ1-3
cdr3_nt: TGTGCCAGCAGTTACCACGGCAGCTCTGGAAACACCATATATTTT
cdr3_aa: CASSYHGSSGNTIYF

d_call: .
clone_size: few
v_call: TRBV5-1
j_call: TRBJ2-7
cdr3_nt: TGCGCCAGCAGCCTAATCTCGACAGGAGACTCCTACGAGCAGTACTTC
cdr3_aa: CASSLISTGDSYEQYF

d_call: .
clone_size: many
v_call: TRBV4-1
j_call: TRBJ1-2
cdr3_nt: TGCGCCAGCAGCCAACCCCGCGCCGGGAGATTAAATGGCTACACCTTC
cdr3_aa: CASSQPRAGRLNGYTF

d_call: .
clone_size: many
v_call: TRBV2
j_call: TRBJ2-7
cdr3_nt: TGTGCCAGCAGGGTGGGGGCAGGAACCTACGAGCAGTACTTC
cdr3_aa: CASRVGAGTYEQYF

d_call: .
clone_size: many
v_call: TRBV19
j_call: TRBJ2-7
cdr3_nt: TGTGCCAGTAGTAGGACGGACGTTACCTACGAGCAGTACTTC
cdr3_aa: CASSRTDVTYEQYF

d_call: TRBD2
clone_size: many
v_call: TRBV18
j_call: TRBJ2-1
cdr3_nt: TGTGCCAGCTCACCACGGGAGGGTGAGCAGTTCTTC
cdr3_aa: CASSPREGEQFF

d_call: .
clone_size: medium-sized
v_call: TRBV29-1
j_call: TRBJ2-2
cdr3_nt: TGCAGCGTTGGGACGTCGAACACCGGGGAGCTGTTTTTT
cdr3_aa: CSVGTSNTGELFF

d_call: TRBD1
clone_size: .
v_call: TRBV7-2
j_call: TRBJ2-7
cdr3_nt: TGTGCCAGCAGCTCGCAGAGACAGGGCTACGAGCAGTACTTC
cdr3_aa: CASSSQRQGYEQYF

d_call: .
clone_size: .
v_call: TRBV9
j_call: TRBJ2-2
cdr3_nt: TGTGCCAGCAGCGTACGATTCCAGGGTCAATACGGGGAGCTGTTTTTT
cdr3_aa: CASSVRFQGQYGELFF

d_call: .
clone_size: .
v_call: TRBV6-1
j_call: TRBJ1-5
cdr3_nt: TGTGCCAGCAGTGAAGCGAGGGGGGCGCAGCCCCAGCATTTT
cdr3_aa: CASSEARGAQPQHF

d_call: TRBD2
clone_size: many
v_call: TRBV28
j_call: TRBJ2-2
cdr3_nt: TGTGCCAGCAGTCTAGGGACTAGCGGGAGGGCCGGGGAGCTGTTTTTT
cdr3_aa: CASSLGTSGRAGELFF

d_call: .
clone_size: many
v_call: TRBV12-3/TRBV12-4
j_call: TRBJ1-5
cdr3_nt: TGTGCCAGCAGTACCCGGACGGATAGCAATCAGCCCCAGCATTTT
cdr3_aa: CASSTRTDSNQPQHF

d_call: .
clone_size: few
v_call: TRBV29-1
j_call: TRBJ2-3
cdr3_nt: TGCAGCGTTGGTAGTGGGGGGATCACAGATACGCAGTATTTT
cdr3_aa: CSVGSGGITDTQYF

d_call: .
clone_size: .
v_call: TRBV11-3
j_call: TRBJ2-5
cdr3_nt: TGTGCCAGCTCCCGGGACCGGCAAGAGACCCAGTACTTC
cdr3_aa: CASSRDRQETQYF

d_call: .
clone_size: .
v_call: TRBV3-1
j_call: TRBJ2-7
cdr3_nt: TGTGCCAGCAGCCTCTTTCGGGGGAAGCAGTACTTC
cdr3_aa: CASSLFRGKQYF

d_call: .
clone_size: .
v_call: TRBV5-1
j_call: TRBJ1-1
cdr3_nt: TGCGCCAGCAGCCTTAGGACGGGGAACACTGAAGCTTTCTTT
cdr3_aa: CASSLRTGNTEAFF

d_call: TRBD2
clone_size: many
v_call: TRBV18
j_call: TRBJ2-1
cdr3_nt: TGTGCCAGCTCACTTGGGACTAGCGGAACGCGCAATGAGCAGTTCTTC
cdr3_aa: CASSLGTSGTRNEQFF

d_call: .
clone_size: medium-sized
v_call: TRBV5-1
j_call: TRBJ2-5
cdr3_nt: TGCGCCAGCAGCTCGGGGACAGAGACCCAGTACTTC
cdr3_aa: CASSSGTETQYF

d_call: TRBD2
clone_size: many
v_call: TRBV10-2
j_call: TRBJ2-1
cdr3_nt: TGCGCCAGCAGCGGGGGGACTAGCGGGAACAATGAGCAGTTCTTC
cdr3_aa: CASSGGTSGNNEQFF

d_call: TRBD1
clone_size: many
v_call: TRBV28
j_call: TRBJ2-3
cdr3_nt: TGTGCCAGCAGCAAGGGGGCAGTCTCAGATACGCAGTATTTT
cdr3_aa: CASSKGAVSDTQYF

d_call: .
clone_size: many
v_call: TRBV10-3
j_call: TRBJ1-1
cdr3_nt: TGTGCCATCAGTGGGGGTTTGAACACTGAAGCTTTCTTT
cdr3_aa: CAISGGLNTEAFF

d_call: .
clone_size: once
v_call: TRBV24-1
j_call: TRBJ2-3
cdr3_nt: TGTGCCACCAGTGATTTGATCACAGATACGCAGTATTTT
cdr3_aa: CATSDLITDTQYF

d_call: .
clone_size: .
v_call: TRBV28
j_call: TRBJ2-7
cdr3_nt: TGTGCCAGCAGTTTATTTGCGGAAAACTACGAGCAGTACTTC
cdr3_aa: CASSLFAENYEQYF

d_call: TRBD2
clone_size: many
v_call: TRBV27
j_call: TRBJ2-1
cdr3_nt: TGTGCCAGCAGTTTCCAAACCCCCTCGGGAGGCCCCTACAATGAGCAGTTCTTC
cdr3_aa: CASSFQTPSGGPYNEQFF

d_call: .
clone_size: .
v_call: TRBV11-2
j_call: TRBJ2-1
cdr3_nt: TGTGTCAGCAGCTTAGTAAATTACAATGAGCAGTTCTTC
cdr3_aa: CVSSLVNYNEQFF

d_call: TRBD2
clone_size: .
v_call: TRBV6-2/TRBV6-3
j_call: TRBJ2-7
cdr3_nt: TGTGCCAGCAGTAGTACTAGCGGGAGGGCCCACGAGCAGTACTTC
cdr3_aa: CASSSTSGRAHEQYF

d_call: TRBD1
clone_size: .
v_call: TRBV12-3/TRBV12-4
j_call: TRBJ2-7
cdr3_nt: TGTGCCAGCAGTCCTACGACAGGGGGGGCGGACGAGCAGTACTTC
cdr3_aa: CASSPTTGGADEQYF

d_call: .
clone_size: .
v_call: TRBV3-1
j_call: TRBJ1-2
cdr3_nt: TGTGTCAGCAGCCGGGAACAGGGAGGTGGCTACACCTTC
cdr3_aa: CVSSREQGGGYTF

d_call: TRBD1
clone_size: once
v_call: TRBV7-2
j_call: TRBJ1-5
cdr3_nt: TGTGCCAGCAGCTTAGCGGGGACAGTCAATCAGCCCCAGCATTTT
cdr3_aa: CASSLAGTVNQPQHF

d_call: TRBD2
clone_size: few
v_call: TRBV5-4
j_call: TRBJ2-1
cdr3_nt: TGTGCCAGCAGCTATAGCGGGACTTCCTACAATGAGCAGTTCTTC
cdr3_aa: CASSYSGTSYNEQFF

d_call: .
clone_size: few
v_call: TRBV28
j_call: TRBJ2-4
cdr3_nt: TGTGCCAGCAGCCCCCGGGCCCGAAAAAACATTCAGTACTTC
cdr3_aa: CASSPRARKNIQYF

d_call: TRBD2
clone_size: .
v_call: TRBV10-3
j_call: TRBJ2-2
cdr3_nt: TGTGCCACCTACACGACTAGCGGGCCTGTGAAGCTGTTTTTT
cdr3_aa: CATYTTSGPVKLFF

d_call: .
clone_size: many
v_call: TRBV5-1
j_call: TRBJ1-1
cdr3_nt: TGCGCCAGCAGCTTGGAGTACAGCGCTAACACTGAAGCTTTCTTT
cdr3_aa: CASSLEYSANTEAFF

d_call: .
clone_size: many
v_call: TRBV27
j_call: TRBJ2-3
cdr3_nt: TGTGCCAGCAGTAGGATCTCTACTCGCACAGATACGCAGTATTTT
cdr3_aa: CASSRISTRTDTQYF

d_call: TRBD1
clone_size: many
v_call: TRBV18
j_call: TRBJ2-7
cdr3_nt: TGTGCCAGCTCTCTGACAGGGGGACAGTTGAACGAGCAGTACTTC
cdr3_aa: CASSLTGGQLNEQYF